Below, 32 T cell receptor beta chains from the same sample are listed, as sequenced in a study of blood T cell repertoires in COVID-19. The repertoire was sequenced with immunoSEQ multiplex PCR; TCRdb's copy has only in-frame clones and lacks some. The sample gives around 65,000 clones, about 84% of which show up once; about two fifths is in the top ten. The material sequenced was peripheral blood. The receptor source for this set is a human donor in a cohort sampled during active COVID-19.

The gene calls are TRBV28 and TRBJ2-1; 12 positions match TRBD2. V trimming: 8 bases; J trimming: 5 bases; junction bases outside the gene matches: 4. This CDR3 is 14 amino acids long. The germline gives CDR1 MDHEN, CDR2 SYDVKM. The CDR3 DNA reads as TGTGCCAGCGCCGGACTAGCGGGGAACAATGAGCAGTTCTTC. It encodes CASAGLAGNNEQFF.

This chain joins TRBV3-1 (or the pseudogene TRBV3-2) and TRBJ1-2; possible D gene TRBD1, 6 bases. The germline V and J ends were trimmed by 4 bases and 5 bases, with 14 bases remaining between them. Looked up from germline, CDR1 is LGHDT and CDR2 is YNNKEL (reference sequence). The CDR3 consists of 14 residues. CDR3 sequence (DNA): TGTGCCAGCAGCCGGCAGGGGATGTTTTATGGCTACACCTTC. Translated: CASSRQGMFYGYTF.

A remark on this clone: Other DNA sequences in this specimen translate into the identical CDR3. The V gene is TRBV5-1, the J gene TRBJ2-2; 10 bases agree with TRBD2. CDR3 length: 14 amino acids. Trimming at V came to 5 bases and at J to 7 bases, leaving 5 bases not matched to a gene. CDR1 and CDR2 (germline): SGHRS, YFSETQ. CDR3 coding DNA: TGCGCCAGCAGGCGAGCGGGGGGGCTCGGGGAGCTGTTTTTT. Amino acid sequence: CASRRAGGLGELFF. The whole variable domain, filled in from reference TRBV5-1 and TRBJ2-2, reads KAGVTQTPRYLIKTRGQQVTLSCSPISGHRSVSWYQQTPGQGLQFLFEYFSETQRNKGNFPGRFSGRQFSNSRSEMNVSTLELGDSALYLCASRRAGGLGELFFGEGSRLTVL.

The sample holds one count of this clone. The chain joins TRBV30 to TRBJ2-5, with D possibly TRBD1 on 6 matching bases. Germline V gives CDR1 GTSNPN, CDR2 SVGIG (reference sequence). The V and J ends lost 0 bases and 3 bases respectively, with 8 bases between them. CDR3 length equals 13 residues. The CDR3 nucleotides are TGTGCCTGGAGTGTGGGACAAAAAGAGACCCAGTACTTC. Translating gives CAWSVGQKETQYF.

This clone turned up a few times. The rearrangement joins TRBV3-1 (or the pseudogene TRBV3-2) to TRBJ1-6, with 7 nucleotides matching TRBD1. This CDR3 comprises 15 residues. V was pared by 4 bases and J by 5 bases, with 5 bases of the junction left unmatched. Germline assignment: CDR1 LGHDT and CDR2 YNNKEL (reference sequence). The CDR3 nucleotides read TGTGCCAGCAGCCTAACAGGGGACCATAATTCACCCCTCCACTTT. Amino acid sequence: CASSLTGDHNSPLHF.

As regards this clone: The DNA is omitted, as the CDR3 cannot be located on it reliably, and the CDR3 follows TCRdb's listing. V gene TRBV3-1 (or the pseudogene TRBV3-2) combines with J gene TRBJ1-2. The germline CDR1 and CDR2 sequences are LGHDT and YNNKEL (reference sequence). Inclusive of both ends, the CDR3 amounts to 21 amino acids. The CDR3 here is CASSQPPNYGYTFGPMDGYTF.

The V and J genes are TRBV18 and TRBJ2-2, with 11 bases fitting TRBD1. Trimming at V came to 1 base and at J to 4 bases, leaving 2 bases not matched to a gene. Germline assignment: CDR1 KGHSH and CDR2 LQKENI. This CDR3 is built from 16 residues. The CDR3 nucleotides read TGTGCCAGCTCACCACGGACAGGGGGCGTCACCGGGGAGCTGTTTTTT. Its translation is CASSPRTGGVTGELFF.

This clone was picked up one time. The rearrangement uses TRBV9 and TRBJ2-1; possibly TRBD2 for D (6 bases). The CDR3 is 12 residues long. Germline CDR1 and CDR2: SGDLS and YYNGEE. The ends were cut back, 1 base at V and 10 bases at J, with 9 bases in the middle. DNA for the CDR3: TGTGCCAGCAGCGTACAGGAGGGCGAGCAGTTCTTC. It codes for CASSVQEGEQFF.

The J gene is TRBJ1-2, the V gene TRBV5-4, with a weak D call TRBD1 (6 bases). Germline V gene data show CDR1 as SGHNT and CDR2 as YYREEE (reference sequence). This CDR3 has 16 amino acids. Trimming shortened V by 4 bases and J by 5 bases, and 21 bases separated the two germline ends. For the CDR3, the DNA is TGTGCCAGCAGCCGAGGGGGAAACCAGGGGTTATATGGCTACACCTTC. This codes for CASSRGGNQGLYGYTF.

V usage is TRBV5-1 and J usage is TRBJ2-7; perhaps TRBD1 as D (6 bases). This CDR3 has 13 amino acids. CDR1 and CDR2 (germline): SGHRS, YFSETQ. Trimming stripped 1 base from V and 6 bases from J, with 11 bases between. CDR3 sequence (DNA): TGCGCCAGCAGCTTGAACAGGGAGCGCGAGCAGTACTTC. Translated: CASSLNREREQYF.

V and J are TRBV3-1 (or the pseudogene TRBV3-2) and TRBJ1-1; 12 bases are shared with TRBD1. V dropped 8 bases and J dropped 4; count of bases not matched to a gene: 5. Germline V CDR1 and CDR2: LGHDT, YNNKEL (reference sequence). This CDR3 is 14 amino acids long. CDR3 sequence reads: CASRDRGPVTEAFF. The CDR3 coding sequence is TGTGCCAGCCGGGACAGGGGGCCGGTCACTGAAGCTTTCTTT.

This sequence joins TRBV27 and TRBJ1-5; D is perhaps TRBD1 (5 bases). Looked up from germline, CDR1 is MNHEY and CDR2 is SMNVEV (reference sequence). This CDR3 comprises 13 residues. The V end lost 2 bases, the J end lost 4 bases, and 6 bases lay between the germline ends. This CDR3 reads CASSLQGNQPQHF. CDR3 DNA: TGTGCCAGCAGTTTACAGGGAAATCAGCCCCAGCATTTT.

This chain links TRBV18 with TRBJ2-7; TRBD2 might be the D (7 bases). CDR1 and CDR2 (germline): KGHSH, LQKENI. Trimming shortened V by 3 bases and J by 0 bases, and 21 bases separated the two germline ends. The length of the CDR3 is 18 residues. In DNA, the CDR3 is TGTGCCAGCTCACCCTTTGGGAGGGGGTCCTCAAGCTCCTACGAGCAGTACTTC. It specifies CASSPFGRGSSSSYEQYF.

The V call is TRBV5-4, the J call TRBJ2-1, with D possibly TRBD2 on 6 matching bases. V shed 3 bases and J shed 9 bases, with 7 bases lying between them. Germline CDR1 and CDR2: SGHNT and YYREEE (reference sequence). The CDR3 is made up of 11 amino acids. CDR3 amino acids: CASSSGVEQFF. CDR3 sequence (DNA): TGTGCCAGCAGCTCGGGAGTTGAGCAGTTCTTC.

The J gene is TRBJ2-7, the V gene TRBV20-1; possibly TRBD1 or TRBD2 for D (6 bases each). The CDR3 has 13 residues. Germline-derived CDR1 and CDR2 are DFQATT and SNEGSKA (reference sequence). Trimming left V 5 bases short and J 2 bases short, with 13 bases between. The CDR3 is CSAGDRRAYEQYF. Written as DNA, the CDR3 is TGCAGTGCTGGTGACAGGAGGGCCTACGAGCAGTACTTC.

The chain couples TRBV9 to TRBJ1-6; 10 bases map to TRBD1. This CDR3 is 17 amino acids long. V dropped 5 bases and J dropped 7; count of bases not matched to a gene: 12. CDR1 SGDLS and CDR2 YYNGEE come from the germline V gene. The CDR3 sequence: CASSSTPWTGGNSPLHF. The CDR3 DNA reads as TGTGCCAGCAGTTCAACCCCCTGGACAGGGGGAAATTCACCCCTCCACTTT.

The V gene is TRBV6-5, the J gene TRBJ2-3, with 8 bases lining up with TRBD2. V shed 9 bases, J shed 9 bases, and the junction held 14 bases outside the gene matches. Germline V gives CDR1 MNHEY, CDR2 SVGAGI. The CDR3 runs to 14 residues. CDR3 DNA: TGTGCCAGTCACGGGGCGGGGGGAAGTTACACGCAGTATTTT. Encoded protein: CASHGAGGSYTQYF.

The rearrangement links TRBV5-8 to TRBJ1-5; weak D call: TRBD1 (6 bases). Germline V gene sequence: CDR1 SGHTS, CDR2 YDEGEE. Trimming took off 3 bases at V and 0 bases at J, with 25 bases between the two ends. The CDR3 is 20 residues long. CDR3 protein: CASSSLRGGEREYSNQPQHF. CDR3 sequence (DNA): TGTGCCAGCAGCTCCTTGCGTGGGGGCGAAAGGGAATATAGCAATCAGCCCCAGCATTTT. Full variable domain (remainder filled in from reference TRBV5-8 and TRBJ1-5): EAGVTQSPTHLIKTRGQQATLRCSPISGHTSVYWYQQALGLGLQFLLWYDEGEERNRGNFPPRFSGRQFPNYSSELNVNALELEDSALYLCASSSLRGGEREYSNQPQHFGDGTRLSIL.

V is TRBV9 and J is TRBJ2-5; 8 nucleotides agree with TRBD1. This CDR3 contains 14 residues. The trim removed 4 bases at V and 7 bases at J, leaving 9 bases unmatched. Germline loops: CDR1 SGDLS, CDR2 YYNGEE. The CDR3 loop is CASSPRTGFGTQYF. CDR3 DNA: TGTGCCAGCAGCCCCCGGACAGGGTTTGGGACCCAGTACTTC.

The gene calls are TRBV7-8 and TRBJ2-5, with unresolved D. The CDR3 is 13 residues long. Trimming stripped 5 bases from V and 5 bases from J, with 12 bases between. Germline loops: CDR1 SGHVS, CDR2 FQNEAQ. CDR3 protein: CASSRAPLETQYF. Here the CDR3 DNA reads TGTGCCAGCAGCCGGGCCCCGTTGGAGACCCAGTACTTC. Variable domain in full (rest from reference TRBV7-8 and TRBJ2-5): GAGVSQSPRYKVAKRGQDVALRCDPISGHVSLFWYQQALGQGPEFLTYFQNEAQLDKSGLPSDRFFAERPEGSVSTLKIQRTQQEDSAVYLCASSRAPLETQYFGPGTRLLVL.

In this sample, this clone turned up once. The chain couples TRBV5-8 to TRBJ2-7; D is unresolved. CDR1 is SGHTS and CDR2 is YDEGEE in the germline V gene. Trimming removed 5 bases from V and 2 bases from J, with 20 bases in between. The CDR3 is 16 amino acids. The CDR3 region is CASRENRGRRPYEQYF. CDR3 bases: TGTGCCAGCAGAGAAAACCGCGGCAGAAGACCCTACGAGCAGTACTTC.

The chain carries TRBV2 and TRBJ2-3; D gene uncertain. The CDR3 spans 13 residues. Germline CDR1 and CDR2: SNHLY and FYNNEI. Between the trimmed V and J ends, which lost 8 bases and 2 bases, there was a span of 11 bases. CDR3 sequence reads: CASGARNTDTQYF. The CDR3 DNA follows: TGTGCCAGCGGCGCGAGGAACACAGATACGCAGTATTTT.

The gene calls are TRBV9 and TRBJ1-2; 7 bases fit TRBD1. The CDR3 covers 14 residues. CDR1 SGDLS and CDR2 YYNGEE come from the germline V gene. V dropped 3 bases and J dropped 4; count of bases not matched to a gene: 6. The CDR3 is CASSAGTEPYGYTF. CDR3 sequence (DNA): TGTGCCAGCAGCGCGGGGACAGAACCCTATGGCTACACCTTC.

V gene TRBV5-4 combines with J gene TRBJ2-1; 8 bases fit TRBD1. The V segment lost 4 bases and the J segment 0 bases; nucleotides outside the gene matches: 3. The CDR3 has 15 residues. Germline V gene lookup returns CDR1 SGHNT and CDR2 YYREEE (reference sequence). In DNA form, the CDR3 reads TGTGCCAGCAGCCCGGGACAGGTCTCCTACAATGAGCAGTTCTTC. Translation: CASSPGQVSYNEQFF.

This rearrangement joins TRBV19 to TRBJ1-3, with 8 bases fitting TRBD1. This CDR3 is 14 amino acids long. Per the germline V gene, CDR1 is LNHDA and CDR2 is SQIVND (reference sequence). V was pared by 7 bases and J by 2 bases, with 4 bases of the junction left unmatched. CDR3 nucleotide sequence: TGTGCCAGTAATCCAGGGGGCCCTGGAAACACCATATATTTT. This codes for CASNPGGPGNTIYF.

V usage is TRBV15 and J usage is TRBJ1-1; weak D call: TRBD1 (5 bases). The CDR3 is 14 residues long. The V end lost 0 bases, the J end lost 6 bases, and 11 bases lay between the germline ends. Germline-derived CDR1 and CDR2 are LNHNV and YYDKDF (reference sequence). In nucleotides, the CDR3 is TGTGCCACCAGCAGAGAGACCCAGGGCTCTGAAGCTTTCTTT. Translating gives CATSRETQGSEAFF.

The chain has TRBV6-5 and TRBJ1-2; D is perhaps TRBD1 (6 bases). Germline V gene data show CDR1 as MNHEY and CDR2 as SVGAGI. CDR3 length: 14 amino acids. Between the trimmed V and J ends, which lost 2 bases and 4 bases, there was a span of 11 bases. The CDR3 reads CASSYKDSGYGYTF. The CDR3 DNA reads TGTGCCAGCAGTTACAAGGACAGCGGCTATGGCTACACCTTC.

The chain is built from TRBV28 and TRBJ2-3, with TRBD2 matching 14 bases. V lost 6 bases to trimming and J lost 4 bases; unmatched junction nucleotides: 9. CDR1 is MDHEN and CDR2 is SYDVKM in the germline V gene. This CDR3 has 17 residues. CDR3 bases: TGTGCCAGCAGGCAACACGGACTAGCGGGGGGATCAGATACGCAGTATTTT. Translating it yields CASRQHGLAGGSDTQYF.

The CDR3 loop is CASSLQGNQPQHF. In DNA form, the CDR3 reads TGTGCCAGCAGTTTGCAGGGCAATCAGCCCCAGCATTTT. The rearrangement uses TRBV28 and TRBJ1-5; no clear D gene. CDR1 MDHEN and CDR2 SYDVKM come from the germline V gene. The V gene lost 3 bases and the J gene lost 2 bases, with 5 bases spanning the gap. The CDR3 is made up of 13 amino acids.

The chain is built from TRBV2 and TRBJ2-2, with 8 bases identical to TRBD2. V was pared by 7 bases and J by 2 bases, with 3 bases of the junction left unmatched. Germline-derived CDR1 and CDR2 are SNHLY and FYNNEI. CDR3 length equals 14 residues. The CDR3 nucleotides read TGTGCCAGCAAGCGGGGGCAAAACACCGGGGAGCTGTTTTTT. Residues: CASKRGQNTGELFF. Full variable domain (missing parts from reference TRBV2 and TRBJ2-2): EPEVTQTPSHQVTQMGQEVILRCVPISNHLYFYWYRQILGQKVEFLVSFYNNEISEKSEIFDDQFSVERPDGSNFTLKIRSTKLEDSAMYFCASKRGQNTGELFFGEGSRLTVL.

The chain recombines TRBV7-9 with TRBJ2-7; maybe TRBD2 (6 bases). Trimming left V 4 bases short and J 2 bases short, with 18 bases between. The germline gives CDR1 SEHNR, CDR2 FQNEAQ (reference sequence). The CDR3 has 16 amino acids. CDR3: CASSSSPGTSPYEQYF. CDR3 coding DNA: TGTGCCAGCAGCTCCTCCCCCGGGACTTCCCCCTACGAGCAGTACTTC.

The V gene is TRBV5-1, the J gene TRBJ1-1; TRBD1 matches at 7 bases. The germline V gene encodes CDR1 SGHRS and CDR2 YFSETQ. After removal of 6 bases from V and 1 base from J, the junction contained 6 bases not matched to a gene. This CDR3 contains 14 residues. For the CDR3, the DNA is TGCGCCAGCACGGATCAGGGGGGGAACACTGAAGCTTTCTTT. Amino acids: CASTDQGGNTEAFF.